One T cell receptor (beta chain) is described in this entry. Antigen: not known. Germline is not matched at one junction end, which may reflect a read error. The sample comes from a study of tumor-infiltrating lymphocytes in primary liver carcinoma. Turning to the study itself: Tumors were stage T1-T3 N0M0, 4.2 to 10 cm across.

CDR1 is SGHNT and CDR2 is YYREEE in the germline V gene (reference sequence). This CDR3 contains 17 residues. Starting material of 450 to 500 ng total RNA yielded TCR beta cDNA via a constant-region primer. For TCR beta, libraries were produced by three nested multiplex PCR rounds using slightly modified ARM-PCR. Primers for the first two PCR rounds were TRBV1-TRBV30 forward primers and a C-beta reverse primer (10 cycles per round). TCRdb reprocessed the multiplex PCR reads via MiXCR and lists one record per CDR3 protein. The table has approximately 100,000 distinct CDR3 sequences, about 70% seen once. Joint extraction of RNA and DNA used about 17-30 mg of bulk tissue that was unsorted. Separate regions, five per tumor, were sampled. Study results and limitations: For tumor-adjacent and tumor-blood pairs, overlap was less than that seen for tumor region pairs. Researchers report that only about 8-24% of top clones turned up in all five tumor regions.

The V gene is TRBV5-4, the J gene TRBJ2-2, with 10 positions matching TRBD1. The sequence came from a woman aged 55-70 years with primary liver carcinoma and hepatitis B virus infection. The sample consisted of liver tumor tissue from sampling region 2. This sample's subset: tumor region T2, inferior pole. CDR3 sequence: CASSSTGTGDSGRELFF. CDR3 DNA sequence: TGTGCCAGCAGTTCCACCGGGACAGGGGACTCGGGCAGGGAACTGTTTTTT.